Sequencing of this TCR beta chain was carried out in a study of OX40 agonist ivuxolimab in advanced cancers. Trimming stripped 2 bases from V and 7 bases from J, with 14 bases between. There are 14 residues in the CDR3. Per germline, CDR1 SGHTA and CDR2 FQGNSA. The protocol was immunoSEQ multiplex PCR, while the TCRdb copy is restricted to in-frame clones and leaves out a portion. The table has about 71,000 clones, approximately 78% seen once. This clonotype originated in an adult with an advanced solid tumor such as melanoma, head and neck, liver or kidney cancer. J is TRBJ1-2 and V is TRBV7-2, with D tentatively TRBD1 (6 bases). Sequenced here: CD4+ or CD8+ T cells sorted from blood, sampled in a trial of the OX40 agonist ivuxolimab. The CDR3 spells CASSLIMGGSGYTF. The CDR3 nucleotides read TGTGCCAGCAGCTTAATCATGGGGGGCTCTGGCTACACCTTC.